These T cell receptor beta chains were read from a single sample in a study of identical twins. MiXCR, run by TCRdb on the 5' RACE reads, gives a single entry per CDR3 protein. The sample lists some 1,600,000 distinct CDR3 sequences; 32% were seen once. The sample consisted of cord blood. The source is a newborn girl in good health. The CDR3 runs from the conserved cysteine through the conserved F or W. The order of the fields is J gene, V gene, clone size, D gene, CDR3 DNA, CDR3 protein. A D gene is named only where the DNA matches it firmly. Rows give clone size only sometimes, using once, few, many, or a class for an expanded clone.

TRBJ2-1 TRBV5-5 . TRBD2 TGTGCCAGCAGCTTTCCGGGACTAGCTCTCAACAATGAGCAGTTCTTC CASSFPGLALNNEQFF
TRBJ2-1 TRBV12-3/TRBV12-4 few TRBD2 TGTGCCAGCAGTTTAAGCGGGGGGGCCATTAACGATGAGCAGTTCTTC CASSLSGGAINDEQFF
TRBJ2-4 TRBV28 . TRBD1 TGTGCCAGCAGCACAAGGACAGGGGGGCCCCCAAACATTCAGTACTTC CASSTRTGGPPNIQYF
TRBJ2-3 TRBV4-2 few . TGTGCCAGCAGCCAAGTGTCGCGGGACACAGATACGCAGTATTTT CASSQVSRDTDTQYF
TRBJ2-3 TRBV9 few . TGTGCCAGCAGCCTCCGACTCTTATCGTTCACAGATACGCAGTATTTT CASSLRLLSFTDTQYF
TRBJ2-3 TRBV2 once . TGTGCCAACAGTGAGAGGGGATCGACAGATACGCAGTATTTT CANSERGSTDTQYF
TRBJ1-2 TRBV20-1 few . TGCAGTGCTAGAGCCAGACAGGACAAGCATGGCTACACCTTC CSARARQDKHGYTF
TRBJ2-7 TRBV28 many TRBD1 TGTGCCAGCACCCCCGGGACAGGACAACTTCCCTTCTACGAGCAGTACTTC CASTPGTGQLPFYEQYF
TRBJ2-2 TRBV7-2 . . TGTGCCAGCAGAAAGCAGGGGATGACCGGGGAGCTGTTTTTT CASRKQGMTGELFF
TRBJ2-4 TRBV4-2 . TRBD2 TGTGCCAGCAGCCAGGGCGGGAGTTTCTACGTGCAGTACTTC CASSQGGSFYVQYF
TRBJ2-7 TRBV7-9 . . TGTGCCAGCAGCTTAGACGAATTAGGGCAGTACTTC CASSLDELGQYF
TRBJ2-7 TRBV20-1 few . TGCAGTGCTAGTCTGGATGCCTACGAGCAGTACTTC CSASLDAYEQYF
TRBJ2-2 TRBV20-1 . TRBD2 TGCAGTGCTAGAGGGATCTTCGCGTCCATAGCGGGACTGAACACCGGGGAGCTGTTTTTT CSARGIFASIAGLNTGELFF
TRBJ1-6 TRBV20-1 few TRBD1 TGCAGTGTTCGGGGGACAGTGGGAAGTTCACCCCTCCACTTT CSVRGTVGSSPLHF
TRBJ1-2 TRBV7-9 . . TGTGCCAGCAGCTCGTATCCGGGACACCCTAACTATGGCTACACCTTC CASSSYPGHPNYGYTF
TRBJ1-1 TRBV5-1 . . TGCGCCAGCAGCTCGGGCAGGGTGGTACGGAACACTGAAGCTTTCTTT CASSSGRVVRNTEAFF
TRBJ2-3 TRBV4-1 . . TGCGCCAGCAGCCAAGTTGGGTGGCGCACAGATACGCAGTATTTT CASSQVGWRTDTQYF
TRBJ1-3 TRBV7-2 . TRBD1 TGTGCCAGCAGCTTAAGGGACAGCTCTGGAAACACCATATATTTT CASSLRDSSGNTIYF
TRBJ2-1 TRBV11-3 . TRBD2 TGTGCCAGCAGCTTAGAGCGGGGGGGCCGCTACAATGAGCAGTTCTTC CASSLERGGRYNEQFF
TRBJ2-4 TRBV20-1 few . TGCAGTGCCCTGTATTTTGGCAAAAACATTCAGTACTTC CSALYFGKNIQYF
TRBJ2-7 TRBV28 few . TGTGCCAGCAGGGAACAGGCGAACGAGCAGTACTTC CASREQANEQYF
TRBJ2-1 TRBV6-1 . . TGTGCCAGCAGTGAAGGTGCGTTAGCCCAGTTCTTC CASSEGALAQFF
TRBJ2-1 TRBV10-3 few TRBD2 TGTGCCATCAGTGAGTCGGGGTGGAGCGGGGCTTCCGATGAGCAGTTCTTC CAISESGWSGASDEQFF
TRBJ1-1 TRBV6-6 . . TGTGCCAGCAGTACTCGACCGAACACTGAAGCTTTCTTT CASSTRPNTEAFF
TRBJ2-3 TRBV6-5 few . . CASSSSFLTPVSTDTQYF
TRBJ1-2 TRBV4-1 few . TGCGCCAGCAGCCCCGTTGGGGTCGCTAACTATGGCTACACCTTC CASSPVGVANYGYTF
TRBJ2-7 TRBV2 few TRBD2 TGTGCCAGCAAAGCGGGGGGGCCGGTTTTTTTCGAGCAGTACTTC CASKAGGPVFFEQYF
TRBJ2-5 TRBV3-1 few . TGTGCCAGCAGCCTCGGGAGCCCCCTCGTTAAGACCCAGTACTTC CASSLGSPLVKTQYF
TRBJ1-4 TRBV28 few . TGTGCCAGCAGTTTGAGGTTGGCAGGGAGGAAACTGTTTTTT CASSLRLAGRKLFF
TRBJ2-3 TRBV7-6 many . TGTGCCAGCAGCTTAGCGCGCGGTAGCGGTATCACAGATACGCAGTATTTT CASSLARGSGITDTQYF
TRBJ1-2 TRBV5-1 many . TGCGCCAGCAGCTTGGACAAAGACTATGGCTACACCTTC CASSLDKDYGYTF
TRBJ1-3 TRBV20-1 . . TGCAGTGCTACACGGGGGAGCCCTGGAAACACCATATATTTT CSATRGSPGNTIYF
TRBJ2-1 TRBV20-1 . TRBD2 TGCAGTGCTCGAGCCGTCAGCGGGACCTACAATGAGCAGTTCTTC CSARAVSGTYNEQFF
TRBJ1-4 TRBV9 few . TGTGCCAGCAGCGCGGGACAACCTAATGAAAAACTGTTTTTT CASSAGQPNEKLFF
TRBJ2-1 TRBV27 . TRBD2 TGTGCCAGCAGTTTAATTAGCCCTACTAGCGGGAGCTCCTACAATGAGCAGTTCTTC CASSLISPTSGSSYNEQFF
TRBJ2-3 TRBV7-2 . TRBD2 TGTGCCAGCAGCTTAGCTGTAGCGGGGGGCCGCACAGATACGCAGTATTTT CASSLAVAGGRTDTQYF
TRBJ2-7 TRBV10-3 many TRBD2 TGTGCCATCAGTGAGTCGATTGGCGGGGGTTCCTACGAGCAGTACTTC CAISESIGGGSYEQYF
TRBJ2-1 TRBV29-1 few . TGCAGCGTTGAGTCTGGCTATAGGGTGGGCGATGAGCAGTTCTTC CSVESGYRVGDEQFF
TRBJ2-7 TRBV6-5 . . TGTGCCAGCAGTCCCTCCCGGTTGGCCTACAATGAGCAGTACTTC CASSPSRLAYNEQYF
TRBJ2-2 TRBV9 once TRBD2 TGTGCCAGCAGCGTAGCTCCACTAGCGGGCACCGGGGAGCTGTTTTTT CASSVAPLAGTGELFF
TRBJ2-7 TRBV7-2 few TRBD2 TGTGCCAGCAGCTTAGCGACTAGCGGGAGCGAGCAGTACTTC CASSLATSGSEQYF
TRBJ2-3 TRBV10-3 . TRBD2 TGTGCCATCAGTCCGACTAGCAAGTCAGATACGCAGTATTTT CAISPTSKSDTQYF
TRBJ2-3 TRBV25-1 . TRBD1 TGTGCCAGCAGTGCCTGGGGACAGGTCCCTAGCACAGATACGCAGTATTTT CASSAWGQVPSTDTQYF
TRBJ2-3 TRBV6-2/TRBV6-3 few TRBD2 TGTGCCAGCAGTCTGACTAGCGGGGGGGCCTTAATTACGCAGTATTTT CASSLTSGGALITQYF
TRBJ1-1 TRBV20-1 . . TGCAGTGCTAGAGAGGTCCCCGTCCCCACCAAGCCCACTGAAGCTTTCTTT CSAREVPVPTKPTEAFF
TRBJ2-1 TRBV6-5 . . TGTGCCAGCAGTTACTTAAGGGATAACAATGAGCAGTTCTTC CASSYLRDNNEQFF
TRBJ1-5 TRBV6-2/TRBV6-3 . TRBD1 TGTGCCAGCAGTTTCCAGACAGGGGGCCCCGCACGGCAGCCCCAGCATTTT CASSFQTGGPARQPQHF
TRBJ2-5 TRBV6-2/TRBV6-3 few TRBD1 TGTGCCAGCAGGCCTCCGGGACAGGGAAGGGAGCAGTACTTC CASRPPGQGREQYF
TRBJ2-7 TRBV28 few . TGTGCCAGCAGTCGGGACCATCCTTACGAGCAGTACTTC CASSRDHPYEQYF
TRBJ1-1 TRBV4-1 . . TGCGCCAGCAGCCAAGATTACAGGGTGAACACTGAAGCTTTCTTT CASSQDYRVNTEAFF
TRBJ1-4 TRBV20-1 . . TGCAGTGTTACAAACAGGTTTAATGAAAAACTGTTTTTT CSVTNRFNEKLFF
TRBJ2-6 TRBV9 . . TGTGCCAGCAGCGTAGGGCGGAGCTCTGGGGCCAACGTCCTGACTTTC CASSVGRSSGANVLTF
TRBJ2-1 TRBV11-2 . . TGTGCCAGCAGCATGATTGCGGGTGTATACAATGAGCAGTTCTTC CASSMIAGVYNEQFF
TRBJ1-4 TRBV6-2/TRBV6-3 few . TGTGCCAGCAGTTACGCCAGAAATGAAAAACTGTTTTTT CASSYARNEKLFF
TRBJ2-7 TRBV20-1 . . TGCAGTGCTAAGAGGACCTCCTACGAGCAGTACTTC CSAKRTSYEQYF